This TCR beta chain was identified in a study of blood T cell repertoires in COVID-19. Study at large: Material from acute and convalescent COVID-19 was sourced from the United States, Italy and Spain.

Using immunoSEQ multiplex PCR, the repertoire was profiled, and TCRdb retains in-frame clones only, with some absent. This table holds fewer than 250,000 clones, around 87% found once. Participant-given clinical history determined each cohort assignment. With 3 bases removed from V and 6 bases from J, the gap between germline ends came to 18 bases. Germline CDR1 is LNHNV and CDR2 is YYDKDF (reference sequence). The CDR3 spans 16 residues. The V gene is TRBV15, the J gene TRBJ1-5; perhaps TRBD1 as D (6 bases). The sample comprised PBMCs or T cells enriched from blood (not recorded which). The sequence was obtained from a man between 25 and 39 years old in a cohort exposed to, infected with or recovered from COVID-19 (not recorded which). The CDR3 region has the DNA TGTGCCACCAGCAGTGCGACCACAGGGAGGGGTCAGCCCCAGCATTTT. Amino acids: CATSSATTGRGQPQHF. Combining the CDR3 with reference TRBV15 and TRBJ1-5 gives the whole variable domain DAMVIQNPRYQVTQFGKPVTLSCSQTLNHNVMYWYQQKSSQAPKLLFHYYDKDFNNEADTPDNFQSRRPNTSFCFLDIRSPGLGDTAMYLCATSSATTGRGQPQHFGDGTRLSIL.